Following are 19 T cell receptor beta chains from one sample sequenced in a study of cytomegalovirus exposure and HLA in healthy donors. The PCR had 60 Vbeta and 13 Jbeta primers. The table came from immunoSEQ multiplex PCR; TCRdb's copy has only in-frame clones and leaves some out. Here the sample spans roughly 120,000 clones, about 78% being singletons. The sample comprised PBMCs. Receptors were obtained from a woman in her thirties or forties in good health and CMV-seropositive.

This clone has just a few counts. V usage is TRBV10-3 and J usage is TRBJ1-4, with D maybe TRBD1 (5 bases). Germline V lookup: CDR1 ENHRY, CDR2 SYGVKD. This CDR3 has 15 amino acids. The ends were cut back, 8 bases at V and 4 bases at J, with 17 bases in the middle. CDR3 protein: CAIGQGGVGNEKLFF. The CDR3 DNA sequence: TGTGCCATCGGGCAGGGCGGCGTCGGTAATGAAAAACTGTTTTTT.

This clone was found many times. This rearrangement joins TRBV18 to TRBJ1-5; D is unclear. Trimming took 3 bases from V and 0 from J, leaving 15 bases between them. CDR1 is KGHSH, CDR2 LQKENI, per germline. The CDR3 covers 17 residues. CDR3 sequence: CASSPRMVVYSNQPQHF. The DNA of the CDR3 is TGTGCCAGCTCACCGAGGATGGTAGTTTATAGCAATCAGCCCCAGCATTTT.

The rearrangement uses TRBV11-2 and TRBJ2-7; maybe TRBD2 (6 bases). This CDR3 spans 14 amino acids. From germline, CDR1 is SGHAT and CDR2 FQNNGV. Trimming stripped 5 bases from V and 7 bases from J, with 18 bases between. The CDR3 is CASSQSPIAGEQYF. The DNA of the CDR3 is TGTGCCAGCAGCCAATCACCTATCGCGGGGGAGCAGTACTTC.

The rearrangement links TRBV7-9 to TRBJ1-6, with 9 bases aligning to TRBD1. J lost 9 bases, V lost 3 bases, and 6 bases had no gene match. The length of the CDR3 is 15 residues. Germline V gives CDR1 SEHNR, CDR2 FQNEAQ (reference sequence). CDR3 DNA sequence: TGTGCCAGCAGCTTGGTGACAGGGGGAAGTTCACCCCTCCACTTT. It specifies CASSLVTGGSSPLHF. Looking up the rest from reference TRBV7-9 and TRBJ1-6 gives the full variable domain: DTGVSQNPRHKITKRGQNVTFRCDPISEHNRLYWYRQTLGQGPEFLTYFQNEAQLEKSRLLSDRFSAERPKGSFSTLEIQRTEQGDSAMYLCASSLVTGGSSPLHFGNGTRLTVT.

This chain uses TRBV5-4 with TRBJ2-5; TRBD2 is a possible D gene (5 bases). Germline CDR1 reads SGHNT; CDR2 reads YYREEE (reference sequence). The CDR3 runs to 14 residues. The ends were cut back, 5 bases at V and 1 base at J, with 12 bases in the middle. CDR3 in DNA: TGTGCCAGCAGGCCGGACTTCCTCCAAGAGACCCAGTACTTC. Translation: CASRPDFLQETQYF.

CDR3: CASGSGGQETQYF. The CDR3 DNA sequence: TGTGCCAGCGGTAGCGGGGGCCAAGAGACCCAGTACTTC. The genes are TRBV5-4 and TRBJ2-5; 9 bases line up with TRBD2. Trimming removed 7 bases from V and 1 base from J; junction bases left unmatched: 2. This CDR3 is built from 13 residues. Germline V gene lookup returns CDR1 SGHNT and CDR2 YYREEE (reference sequence). The variable domain in full, with the rest retrieved from reference TRBV5-4 and TRBJ2-5, is ETGVTQSPTHLIKTRGQQVTLRCSSQSGHNTVSWYQQALGQGPQFIFQYYREEENGRGNFPPRFSGLQFPNYSSELNVNALELDDSALYLCASGSGGQETQYFGPGTRLLVL.

V usage is TRBV5-1 and J usage is TRBJ2-3; TRBD1 matches 9 bases. Germline CDR1 and CDR2: SGHRS and YFSETQ. V dropped 2 bases and J dropped 3; count of bases not matched to a gene: 1. This CDR3 is built from 14 residues. The CDR3, as DNA: TGCGCCAGCAGCTTCGACAGGGGGACAGATACGCAGTATTTT. This encodes CASSFDRGTDTQYF. The complete variable domain, with remaining parts taken from reference TRBV5-1 and TRBJ2-3, reads KAGVTQTPRYLIKTRGQQVTLSCSPISGHRSVSWYQQTPGQGLQFLFEYFSETQRNKGNFPGRFSGRQFSNSRSEMNVSTLELGDSALYLCASSFDRGTDTQYFGPGTRLTVL.

Of note for this clone: Additional DNA sequences in this sample encode the identical CDR3. The V call is TRBV10-3, the J call TRBJ1-1; D not certain. CDR3 length: 14 residues. Trimming left V 0 bases short and J 8 bases short, with 13 bases between. Germline V gene data show CDR1 as ENHRY and CDR2 as SYGVKD. The CDR3 region has the DNA TGTGCCATCAGTGAGTCTCTCGGGAGTGACGAAGCTTTCTTT. Translated: CAISESLGSDEAFF.

The chain links TRBV6-1 to TRBJ2-7; possibly TRBD2 for D (5 bases). The V and J ends lost 7 bases and 2 bases respectively, with 18 bases between them. The CDR3 runs to 15 residues. Germline V lookup: CDR1 MNHNS, CDR2 SASEGT. The CDR3 sequence is CASTQDYSGAYEQYF. The CDR3 region has the DNA TGTGCCAGCACCCAAGACTATTCTGGAGCCTACGAGCAGTACTTC.

The rearrangement joins TRBV28 to TRBJ1-2, with TRBD1 matching 8 bases. The J segment lost 3 bases and the V segment lost 6 bases, leaving 3 bases of the junction unmatched. This CDR3 has 13 residues. Germline CDR1 MDHEN, CDR2 SYDVKM. The CDR3 DNA reads as TGTGCCAGCAGCGTACAGGGGGACTATGGCTACACCTTC. Protein product: CASSVQGDYGYTF.

V and J are TRBV6-1 and TRBJ2-7; the D gene is possibly TRBD2 (6 bases). The CDR3 is made up of 15 amino acids. Between the trimmed V and J ends, which lost 4 bases and 4 bases, there was a span of 17 bases. The germline V gene encodes CDR1 MNHNS and CDR2 SASEGT. The CDR3 nucleotides read TGTGCCAGCAGTGGGGTGTCGCGGGGAACTTACGAGCAGTACTTC. It codes for CASSGVSRGTYEQYF.

This chain links TRBV15 with TRBJ1-3, with D unresolved. Between the trimmed V and J ends, which lost 5 bases and 4 bases, there was a span of 9 bases. The germline V gene encodes CDR1 LNHNV and CDR2 YYDKDF (reference sequence). This CDR3 is 13 amino acids long. The CDR3 coding sequence is TGTGCCACCAGCGACATAGGAGGAAACACCATATATTTT. Its protein product is CATSDIGGNTIYF.

This clone occurred a few times. The chain couples TRBV16 to TRBJ2-7; 8 nucleotides align to TRBD1. Germline V CDR1 and CDR2: KGHSY, FQNENV. This CDR3 contains 14 residues. With 4 bases clipped from V and 5 bases from J, the junction kept 7 bases outside the gene matches. CDR3 amino acids: CASSRQGPSHEQYF. The CDR3 region has the DNA TGTGCCAGCAGCCGACAGGGGCCGTCCCACGAGCAGTACTTC.

The chain employs TRBV4-2 and TRBJ2-1; D gene uncertain. In germline, CDR1 is LGHNA, CDR2 YNFKEQ. With 0 bases removed from V and 0 bases from J, the gap between germline ends came to 9 bases. The CDR3 spans 16 residues. CDR3 sequence (DNA): TGTGCCAGCAGCCAAGAGAGCGCTACCTCCTACAATGAGCAGTTCTTC. It encodes CASSQESATSYNEQFF.

V is TRBV6-5 and J is TRBJ1-1; D gene ambiguous. V lost 2 bases to trimming and J lost 1 base, with 5 bases between them. CDR1 MNHEY and CDR2 SVGAGI come from the germline V gene. This CDR3 is 13 amino acids long. The CDR3 DNA reads as TGTGCCAGCAGTTACCGGGGGAACACTGAAGCTTTCTTT. This codes for CASSYRGNTEAFF.

CDR3 protein: CASSWIPGQLAYEQYF. CDR3 in DNA: TGTGCCAGCAGCTGGATTCCGGGACAGCTTGCCTACGAGCAGTACTTC. The rearrangement uses TRBV11-2 and TRBJ2-7; 7 nucleotides line up with TRBD1. The CDR3 runs to 16 residues. V was pared by 4 bases and J by 2 bases, with 11 bases of the junction left unmatched. Germline V gene data show CDR1 as SGHAT and CDR2 as FQNNGV. The full variable domain, its missing parts supplied by reference TRBV11-2 and TRBJ2-7, is EAGVAQSPRYKIIEKRQSVAFWCNPISGHATLYWYQQILGQGPKLLIQFQNNGVVDDSQLPKDRFSAERLKGVDSTLKIQPAKLEDSAVYLCASSWIPGQLAYEQYFGPGTRLTVT.

The table lists this clone with a few counts. The V and J genes are TRBV5-4 and TRBJ2-3; TRBD2 matches at 11 bases. The germline gives CDR1 SGHNT, CDR2 YYREEE (reference sequence). V gave up 4 bases and J gave up 0 bases; unmatched junction bases: 10. The length of the CDR3 is 18 residues. CDR3 DNA sequence: TGTGCCAGCAGCCGCAGCCTAGCGGGGGGCCCTAGCACAGATACGCAGTATTTT. This sequence encodes CASSRSLAGGPSTDTQYF.

The chain has TRBV29-1 and TRBJ1-1; TRBD1 matches 8 bases. Per the germline V gene, CDR1 is SQVTM and CDR2 is ANQGSEA. The CDR3 extends over 17 amino acids. V gave up 2 bases and J gave up 0 bases; unmatched junction bases: 11. The CDR3 DNA reads as TGCAGCGTTGAAATGCGGGACAGGACCCTCATGAACACTGAAGCTTTCTTT. Encoded protein: CSVEMRDRTLMNTEAFF. Full variable domain (rest looked up from reference TRBV29-1 and TRBJ1-1): SAVISQKPSRDICQRGTSLTIQCQVDSQVTMMFWYRQQPGQSLTLIATANQGSEATYESGFVIDKFPISRPNLTFSTLTVSNMSPEDSSIYLCSVEMRDRTLMNTEAFFGQGTRLTVV.

V usage is TRBV29-1 and J usage is TRBJ2-7; TRBD1 matches at 8 bases. V lost 4 bases and J lost 5; bases outside the gene matches: 10. The CDR3 totals 14 residues. Germline lookup yields CDR1 SQVTM and CDR2 ANQGSEA. The DNA of the CDR3 is TGCAGCGTTGTATCAAGACAGGGGACCGACGAGCAGTACTTC. This encodes CSVVSRQGTDEQYF.